This T cell receptor beta chain was identified during a study of CDR3 diversity in severe acne. V was pared by 9 bases and J by 4 bases, with 10 bases between. This CDR3 contains 12 residues. TCRdb re-called the PCR reads with MiXCR, one entry per CDR3 protein. The sample lists about 85,000 distinct CDR3 sequences, roughly half occurring once. At least ten counts were recorded for this clonotype. This chain connects TRBV12-3 or TRBV12-4 to TRBJ1-3; D is perhaps TRBD1 (5 bases). The receptor was derived from a male donor in good health, serving as a control. Source material: blood. The CDR3 protein is CASHRGGNTIYF. CDR3 nucleotide sequence: TGTGCCAGTCACCGGGGGGGAAACACCATATATTTT.